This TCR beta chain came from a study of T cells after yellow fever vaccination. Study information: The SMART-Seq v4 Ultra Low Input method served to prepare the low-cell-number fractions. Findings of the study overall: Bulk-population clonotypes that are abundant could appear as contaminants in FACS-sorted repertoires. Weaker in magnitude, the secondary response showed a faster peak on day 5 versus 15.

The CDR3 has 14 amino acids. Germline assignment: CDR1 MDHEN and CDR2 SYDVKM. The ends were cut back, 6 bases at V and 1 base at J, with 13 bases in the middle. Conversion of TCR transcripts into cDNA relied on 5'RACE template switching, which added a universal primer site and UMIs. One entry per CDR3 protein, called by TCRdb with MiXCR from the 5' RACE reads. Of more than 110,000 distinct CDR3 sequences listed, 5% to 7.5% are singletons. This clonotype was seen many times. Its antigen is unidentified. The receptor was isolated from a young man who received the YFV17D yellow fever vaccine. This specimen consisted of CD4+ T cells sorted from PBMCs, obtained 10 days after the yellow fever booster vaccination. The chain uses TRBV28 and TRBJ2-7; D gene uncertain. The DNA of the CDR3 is TGTGCCAGCAGACAGTCGCAGCCTTCCTACGAGCAGTACTTC. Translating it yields CASRQSQPSYEQYF.